Sequencing of this T cell receptor (beta chain) was carried out in a study of beta chain features in type 1 diabetes. Study-wide results and limits: For patients and controls alike, PCR might favor shorter templates to the same degree. People with Type 1 diabetes carried modestly yet significantly shorter TCRB CDR3s in all four CD4+ subsets.

CDR1 and CDR2 (germline): SEHNR, FQNEAQ (reference sequence). The V gene lost 3 bases and the J gene lost 2 bases, with 10 bases spanning the gap. This CDR3 contains 14 residues. This clone was detected only a few times. The antigen remains undetermined. What was sequenced were expressed TCRB transcripts, since all of the isolated RNA had been reverse transcribed. For naive, central memory and regulatory T cell samples, reads averaged around 3.5 million. Clones were sequenced by immunoSEQ multiplex PCR, and TCRdb holds only the in-frame ones, with some missing. The data show 680,000 or so clones, about 16% seen once.

V gene TRBV7-9 combines with J gene TRBJ1-1; perhaps TRBD1 as D (6 bases). The origin of this receptor is a man younger than 35 in good health. Material for sequencing was naive CD4+ T cells from blood. In DNA form, the CDR3 reads TGTGCCAGCAGCTTGGACAGTATAAACACTGAAGCTTTCTTT. Residues: CASSLDSINTEAFF.